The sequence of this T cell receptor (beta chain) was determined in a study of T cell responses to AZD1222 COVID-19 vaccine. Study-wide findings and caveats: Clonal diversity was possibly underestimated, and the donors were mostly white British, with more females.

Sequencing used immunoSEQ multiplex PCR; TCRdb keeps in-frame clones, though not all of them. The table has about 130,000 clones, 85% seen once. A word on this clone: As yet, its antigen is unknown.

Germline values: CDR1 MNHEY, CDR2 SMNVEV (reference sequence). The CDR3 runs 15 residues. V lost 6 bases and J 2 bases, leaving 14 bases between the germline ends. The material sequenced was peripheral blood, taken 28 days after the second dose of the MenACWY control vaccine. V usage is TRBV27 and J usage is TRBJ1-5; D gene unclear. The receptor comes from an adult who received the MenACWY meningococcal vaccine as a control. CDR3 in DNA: TGTGCCAGCAGAGGTTGGGGTTTGGGCAATCAGCCCCAGCATTTT. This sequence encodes CASRGWGLGNQPQHF.